Listed below are T cell receptor beta chains from one sample, sequenced in a study of blood T cell repertoires in COVID-19. Method: immunoSEQ multiplex PCR; TCRdb's copy keeps in-frame clones and lacks some. Of over 200,000 clones listed, nearly 90% are singletons. The sequencing input was PBMCs or T cells enriched from blood (not recorded which). These receptors came from a man aged 25 to 40 who had been exposed to COVID-19. The CDR3 runs from the conserved cysteine through the conserved F or W. A D gene is named only where the DNA matches it firmly. Clone size is stated in some rows and not others, as once, few, many or a class when expanded.

TRBJ2-7	NA	TRBV29-1	11	NA	CSVVQDYEQYF
TRBJ2-3	NA	TRBV5-1	15	TRBD2	CASSVAGPITDTQYF
TRBJ1-4	NA	TRBV2	15	NA	CASSELVGSNEKLFF
TRBJ2-3	NA	TRBV4-1	17	TRBD2	CASSPQRTGGATDTQYF
TRBJ1-3	NA	TRBV19	14	TRBD1	CASSGQYSGNTIYF
TRBJ2-4	NA	TRBV19	15	NA	CASTKYGQGRDIQYF
TRBJ2-2	NA	TRBV27	18	NA	CASSLSPSRRGGTGELFF
TRBJ1-1	NA	TRBV29-1	14	TRBD1	CSVDPGTVNTEAFF
TRBJ1-1	NA	TRBV7-9	13	NA	CASSLFLSGEAFF
TRBJ1-6	NA	TRBV6-6	13	NA	CASSYDSNSPLHF
TRBJ2-3	NA	TRBV7-2	15	NA	CASSLGNRRPDTQYF
TRBJ2-1	NA	TRBV7-2	14	NA	CASSLGRVPFEQFF
TRBJ1-4	NA	TRBV4-2	16	NA	CASSLPLLRPNEKLFF
TRBJ1-6	NA	TRBV6-5	12	NA	CASSFYRSPLHF
TRBJ1-3	NA	TRBV27	14	NA	CASSPRGSGNTIYF
TRBJ2-7	NA	TRBV18	15	NA	CASSPIGGLFYEQYF
TRBJ2-1	NA	TRBV15	14	TRBD1	CATHSGTGVNEQFF
TRBJ2-5	NA	TRBV5-1	14	TRBD1	CASSTQGIEETQYF
TRBJ1-1	NA	TRBV10-3	15	TRBD1	CAISDPGQGPTEAFF
TRBJ1-3	NA	TRBV2	13	NA	CASSGRGGNTIYF
TRBJ2-7	NA	TRBV3-1/TRBV3-2	14	TRBD2	CASSHIAGQYEQYF
TRBJ2-1	NA	TRBV7-9	18	TRBD2	CASSLGGRGGLGHNEQFF
TRBJ2-7	NA	TRBV11-1	14	NA	CASSNPRGVYEQYF
TRBJ2-2	NA	TRBV6-2/TRBV6-3	15	TRBD2	CASSLAGGYTGELFF
TRBJ1-2	NA	TRBV4-2	16	TRBD1	CASSQDPGGSNYGYTF
TRBJ1-4	once	TRBV4-1	17	TRBD1	CASSLQSPGGRYEKLFF
TRBJ1-2	NA	TRBV6-5	15	NA	CASSRHRTDNYGYTF
TRBJ1-4	NA	TRBV3-1/TRBV3-2	15	NA	CASSQEGAFGEKLFF
TRBJ2-3	once	TRBV7-9	16	TRBD1	CASTFWTGASTDTQYF
TRBJ2-1	NA	TRBV18	15	NA	CASSPPFDSTGEQFF
TRBJ1-6	NA	TRBV7-6	18	NA	CASSLREPGSSYNSPLHF